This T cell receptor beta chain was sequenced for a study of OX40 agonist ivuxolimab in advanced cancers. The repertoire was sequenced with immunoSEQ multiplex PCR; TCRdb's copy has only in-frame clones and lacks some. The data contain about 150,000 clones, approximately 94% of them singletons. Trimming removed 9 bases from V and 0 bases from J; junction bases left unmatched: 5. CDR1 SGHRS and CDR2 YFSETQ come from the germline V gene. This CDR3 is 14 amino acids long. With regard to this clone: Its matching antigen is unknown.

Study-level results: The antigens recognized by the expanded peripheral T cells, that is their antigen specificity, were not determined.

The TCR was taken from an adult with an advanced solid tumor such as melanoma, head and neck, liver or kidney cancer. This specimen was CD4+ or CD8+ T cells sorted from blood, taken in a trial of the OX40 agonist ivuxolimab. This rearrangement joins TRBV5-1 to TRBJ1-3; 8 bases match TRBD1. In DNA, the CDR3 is TGCGCCACAGGGACAGGAAGCTCTGGAAACACCATATATTTT. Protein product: CATGTGSSGNTIYF.